The 23 T cell receptor beta chains given below trace back to one sample, sequenced in a study of graft-versus-host responses after intestinal transplantation. The plating included roughly 200,000 irradiated, violet-dye-labeled stimulator cells together with roughly 200,000 CFSE-labeled responder cells. The data were produced by immunoSEQ multiplex PCR, yet TCRdb's version contains in-frame clones alone and is incomplete. There are about 3,800 clones in the sample; roughly two fifths occur only once, and 6.4% lies in the top ten. Sample: alloreactive CD8+ T cells from a mixed lymphocyte reaction culture, taken before transplantation. Subset indicated: CFSE-low proliferating T cells sorted from roughly 6-day pre-transplant mixed lymphocyte reaction (GvH or HvG direction). The receptors were gathered from a human patient who was an organ donor for intestinal transplantation.

The J gene is TRBJ2-7, the V gene TRBV15, with 8 bases matching TRBD1. Trimming took 6 bases from V and 0 from J; bases not matched to a gene: 4. CDR1 is LNHNV and CDR2 is YYDKDF in the germline V gene (reference sequence). This CDR3 contains 14 residues. CDR3 amino acids: CATRRTGSSYEQYF. Written as DNA, the CDR3 is TGTGCCACCAGAAGGACAGGGAGCTCCTACGAGCAGTACTTC.

Comment on this clone: One end of the junction varies from germline; a read error may be responsible. The sample carries other DNA sequences with the same CDR3. The chain has TRBV7-6 and TRBJ2-2; 8 bases are shared with TRBD1. Germline V lookup: CDR1 SGHVS, CDR2 FNYEAQ. CDR3 length: 15 amino acids. The CDR3 sequence: CASSLGQVNTGELFF. CDR3 DNA: TGTGCCAGCAGCTTGGGACAGGTGAACACCGGGGAGTTGTTTTTT.

In this sample, this clone turned up a few times. The CDR3 DNA sequence: TGCGCCAGCAGTCAGGCCGGGAGCAGAACTAGCGAGAGCTCCTACAATGAGCAGTTCTTC. Protein product: CASSQAGSRTSESSYNEQFF. The chain has TRBV23-1 and TRBJ2-1; 7 nucleotides match TRBD2. TRBV23-1 is sorted into the ORF group, with uncertain function. With V trimmed by 3 bases and J by 0 bases, 17 bases remained unmatched. The CDR3 has 20 amino acids.

This clone occurred a few times. The chain combines TRBV7-2 with TRBJ2-7, with 12 nucleotides matching TRBD2. Germline V lookup: CDR1 SGHTA, CDR2 FQGNSA. Trimming took 5 bases from V and 3 from J; bases not matched to a gene: 5. This CDR3 has 15 amino acids. CDR3 sequence reads: CASSPGLAGFYEQYF. Written as DNA, the CDR3 is TGTGCCAGCAGCCCTGGACTAGCGGGATTCTACGAGCAGTACTTC.

The chain employs TRBV9 and TRBJ1-5, with unresolved D. Germline V CDR1 and CDR2: SGDLS, YYNGEE. This CDR3 spans 16 amino acids. V gave up 1 base and J gave up 3 bases, with 14 bases separating them. DNA for the CDR3: TGTGCCAGCAGCGTAAGGTCGAGACAAACCAATCAGCCCCAGCATTTT. Protein sequence: CASSVRSRQTNQPQHF.

J is TRBJ2-3 and V is TRBV7-8; maybe TRBD1 (6 bases). Germline V gene sequence: CDR1 SGHVS, CDR2 FQNEAQ. Trimming took off 5 bases at V and 2 bases at J, with 14 bases between the two ends. This CDR3 comprises 15 residues. CDR3 region: CASSMDSHLTDTQYF. DNA for the CDR3: TGTGCCAGCAGCATGGACAGCCACCTCACAGATACGCAGTATTTT.

By sample share, this clone is medium-sized (0.01 to 0.1%). V and J are TRBV27 and TRBJ2-7, with a weak D call TRBD2 (5 bases). This CDR3 contains 14 residues. The V end was cut by 7 bases, the J end by 2 bases, with 15 bases between. The germline V gene has CDR1 MNHEY and CDR2 SMNVEV (reference sequence). The CDR3 bases are TGTGCCAGCAACCCGGGGATCGAGCCCTACGAGCAGTACTTC. Amino acids: CASNPGIEPYEQYF.

This clone was counted between two and nine times. This sequence joins TRBV18 and TRBJ2-2, with TRBD1 matching 8 bases. The CDR3 sequence is 13 residues long. CDR1 is KGHSH, CDR2 LQKENI, per germline. Trimming took 11 bases from V and 3 from J; bases not matched to a gene: 5. CDR3 in amino acids: CALGQVHTGELFF. For the CDR3, the DNA is TGTGCCTTGGGACAGGTGCACACCGGGGAGCTGTTTTTT.

The table lists this clone with a few counts. The chain combines TRBV28 with TRBJ2-7; 10 bases map to TRBD2. The CDR3 has 15 residues. Trimming at V came to 3 bases and at J to 4 bases, leaving 6 bases not matched to a gene. Germline V gives CDR1 MDHEN, CDR2 SYDVKM. The CDR3 loop is CASSFNGLAAYEQYF. CDR3 DNA: TGTGCCAGCAGTTTCAACGGACTAGCGGCTTACGAGCAGTACTTC. The full variable domain, completed using reference TRBV28 and TRBJ2-7, is DVKVTQSSRYLVKRTGEKVFLECVQDMDHENMFWYRQDPGLGLRLIYFSYDVKMKEKGDIPEGYSVSREKKERFSLILESASTNQTSMYLCASSFNGLAAYEQYFGPGTRLTVT.

The rearrangement links TRBV11-3 to TRBJ1-1; D gene ambiguous. Germline V lookup: CDR1 SGHNT, CDR2 YENEEA. With 3 bases removed from V and 5 bases from J, the gap between germline ends came to 10 bases. This CDR3 has 13 residues. CDR3 protein: CASSFSPGTEAFF. In nucleotides, the CDR3 is TGTGCCAGCAGCTTCTCCCCGGGTACTGAAGCTTTCTTT.

This clone was observed a handful of times. The chain couples TRBV27 to TRBJ2-1; 8 nucleotides line up with TRBD2. The CDR3 totals 17 residues. J gave up 8 bases and V 6 bases, and 18 bases lay outside the gene matches. Per the germline V gene, CDR1 is MNHEY and CDR2 is SMNVEV (reference sequence). For the CDR3, the DNA is TGTGCCAGCAGCCCCCTACCGGGGGCGGGAGGTGTGGATGAGCAGTTCTTC. Translated: CASSPLPGAGGVDEQFF.

V is TRBV25-1 and J is TRBJ1-5; D is perhaps TRBD1 (6 bases). CDR1 and CDR2 from the germline V gene are MGHDK and SYGVNS. The CDR3 length is 14 residues. Trimming removed 4 bases from V and 7 bases from J, with 14 bases in between. CDR3 sequence (DNA): TGTGCCAGCAGTGGGGGCAGGGGTCGGCAGCCCCAGCATTTT. Protein sequence: CASSGGRGRQPQHF. The whole variable domain, filled in from reference TRBV25-1 and TRBJ1-5, reads EADIYQTPRYLVIGTGKKITLECSQTMGHDKMYWYQQDPGMELHLIHYSYGVNSTEKGDLSSESTVSRIRTEHFPLTLESARPSHTSQYLCASSGGRGRQPQHFGDGTRLSIL.

The V and J genes are TRBV27 and TRBJ1-2; D is uncertain. Trimming took 6 bases from V and 3 from J, leaving 14 bases between them. This CDR3 has 14 amino acids. Germline V gene sequence: CDR1 MNHEY, CDR2 SMNVEV (reference sequence). The CDR3, as DNA: TGTGCCAGCAGACGAGACGTCCTAGACTATGGCTACACCTTC. Amino acids: CASRRDVLDYGYTF.

In the case of this clone: The junction departs from germline at one end; a sequencing error may be responsible. The rearrangement links TRBV5-4 to TRBJ2-7; TRBD2 matches 8 bases. Germline lookup yields CDR1 SGHNT and CDR2 YYREEE (reference sequence). The CDR3 contains 15 residues. The CDR3 loop reads CASSPGLGSSYEQYF. Here the CDR3 DNA reads TGCGCCAGCAGCCCGGGACTAGGGAGCTCCTACGAGCAGTACTTC. Looking up the rest from reference TRBV5-4 and TRBJ2-7 gives the full variable domain: ETGVTQSPTHLIKTRGQQVTLRCSSQSGHNTVSWYQQALGQGPQFIFQYYREEENGRGNFPPRFSGLQFPNYSSELNVNALELDDSALYLCASSPGLGSSYEQYFGPGTRLTVT.

The CDR3 here is CASSLFPGTSGGGDTQYF. CDR3 sequence (DNA): TGTGCCAGCAGTTTGTTCCCCGGGACTAGCGGGGGCGGGGATACGCAGTATTTT. This chain uses TRBV28 with TRBJ2-3, with TRBD2 matching 14 bases. The J segment lost 6 bases and the V segment lost 3 bases, leaving 11 bases of the junction unmatched. This CDR3 contains 18 residues. The germline CDR1 and CDR2 sequences are MDHEN and SYDVKM. Looking up the rest from reference TRBV28 and TRBJ2-3 gives the full variable domain: DVKVTQSSRYLVKRTGEKVFLECVQDMDHENMFWYRQDPGLGLRLIYFSYDVKMKEKGDIPEGYSVSREKKERFSLILESASTNQTSMYLCASSLFPGTSGGGDTQYFGPGTRLTVL.

This clone is medium-sized (0.01 to 0.1%) in the sample. This chain joins TRBV27 and TRBJ1-2, with D possibly TRBD1 on 6 matching bases. The CDR3 consists of 14 residues. Germline CDR1 is MNHEY and CDR2 is SMNVEV (reference sequence). Trimming removed 7 bases at V and 0 bases at J, with 12 bases between. The CDR3 sequence is CASNPRGSNYGYTF. CDR3 nucleotide sequence: TGTGCCAGCAACCCCAGGGGTTCTAACTATGGCTACACCTTC.

The chain uses TRBV6-8 and TRBJ2-1; 10 bases match TRBD2. J gave up 4 bases and V 5 bases, and 5 bases lay outside the gene matches. Germline assignment: CDR1 MNHGY and CDR2 SAAAGT. The CDR3 loop spans 15 amino acids. CDR3 in amino acids: CASSDIAGGYNEQFF. The CDR3 DNA sequence: TGTGCCAGCAGTGACATAGCGGGAGGATACAATGAGCAGTTCTTC.

The chain has TRBV4-1 and TRBJ2-4; a possible D gene is TRBD2 (5 bases). The germline V gene has CDR1 MGHRA and CDR2 YSYEKL. This CDR3 spans 19 amino acids. The germline V and J ends were trimmed by 0 bases and 0 bases, with 18 bases remaining between them. Here the CDR3 DNA reads TGCGCCAGCAGCCAAGATCTTCAAGTGAGCGGTCTAGCCAAAAACATTCAGTACTTC. Translation: CASSQDLQVSGLAKNIQYF.

This sequence joins TRBV2 and TRBJ2-2; D is possibly TRBD2 (5 bases). The CDR3 consists of 14 residues. The germline V gene has CDR1 SNHLY and CDR2 FYNNEI. V lost 3 bases and J 3 bases, leaving 8 bases between the germline ends. CDR3 loop: CASSDSGYTGELFF. CDR3 coding DNA: TGTGCCAGCAGTGATTCGGGATACACCGGGGAGCTGTTTTTT.

In its sample, this clone was seen a few times. The V gene is TRBV15, the J gene TRBJ2-3; no clear D. With 0 bases removed from V and 0 bases from J, the gap between germline ends came to 13 bases. Germline assignment: CDR1 LNHNV and CDR2 YYDKDF (reference sequence). The CDR3 is 17 amino acids. DNA of the CDR3: TGTGCCACCAGCAGAGATTTTATGGCGGTTAGCACAGATACGCAGTATTTT. It is translated as CATSRDFMAVSTDTQYF.

The chain uses TRBV5-4 and TRBJ2-7; 9 bases map to TRBD2. The CDR3 consists of 15 residues. V dropped 3 bases and J dropped 0; count of bases not matched to a gene: 4. In germline, CDR1 is SGHNT, CDR2 YYREEE (reference sequence). CDR3 residues: CASSYLAGSSYEQYF. CDR3 nucleotides: TGTGCCAGCAGCTATCTAGCGGGGAGCTCCTACGAGCAGTACTTC.

The chain is built from TRBV6-5 and TRBJ2-1, with TRBD2 identical over 11 bases. V trimming: 4 bases; J trimming: 3 bases; junction bases outside the gene matches: 2. Germline V gene sequence: CDR1 MNHEY, CDR2 SVGAGI. The CDR3 spans 15 residues. CDR3 in DNA: TGTGCCAGCAGTTTACTAGCGGGGGTCTACAATGAGCAGTTCTTC. It translates to CASSLLAGVYNEQFF.

This clone counts as large. The chain couples TRBV27 to TRBJ2-5; TRBD2 matches at 8 bases. From germline, CDR1 is MNHEY and CDR2 SMNVEV (reference sequence). The CDR3 extends over 16 amino acids. V lost 3 bases and J lost 0; bases outside the gene matches: 6. The chain's CDR3 is CASSLGNSGNQETQYF. The CDR3 coding sequence is TGTGCCAGCAGTTTGGGTAATAGCGGGAACCAAGAGACCCAGTACTTC.